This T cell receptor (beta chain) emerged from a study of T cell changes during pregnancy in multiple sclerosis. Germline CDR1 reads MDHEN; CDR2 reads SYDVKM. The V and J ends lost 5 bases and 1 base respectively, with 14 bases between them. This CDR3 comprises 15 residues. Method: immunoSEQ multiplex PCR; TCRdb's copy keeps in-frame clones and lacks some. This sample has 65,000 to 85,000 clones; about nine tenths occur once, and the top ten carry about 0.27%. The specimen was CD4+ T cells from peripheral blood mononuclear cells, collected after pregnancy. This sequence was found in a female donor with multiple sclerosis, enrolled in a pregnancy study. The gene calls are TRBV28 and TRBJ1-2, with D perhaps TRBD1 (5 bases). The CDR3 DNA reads TGTGCCAGCAGTCTTCGGGGGGGTTTTAACTATGGCTACACCTTC. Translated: CASSLRGGFNYGYTF.